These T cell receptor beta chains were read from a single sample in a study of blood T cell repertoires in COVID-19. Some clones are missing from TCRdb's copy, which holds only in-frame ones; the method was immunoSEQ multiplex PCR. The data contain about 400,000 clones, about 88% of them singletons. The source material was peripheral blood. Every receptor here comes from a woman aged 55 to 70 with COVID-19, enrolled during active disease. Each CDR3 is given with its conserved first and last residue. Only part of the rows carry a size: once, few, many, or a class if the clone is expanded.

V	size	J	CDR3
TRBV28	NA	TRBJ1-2	CASHLGGTNYGYTF
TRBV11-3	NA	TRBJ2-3	CASSLGTSGGSADTQYF
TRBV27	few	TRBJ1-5	CASSFSGNQPQHF
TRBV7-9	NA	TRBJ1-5	CASSPSTRQKNQPQHF
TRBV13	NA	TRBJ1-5	CASSFGENQPQHF
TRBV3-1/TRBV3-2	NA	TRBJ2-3	CASSQELQGILTDTQYF
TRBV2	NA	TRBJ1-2	CASSALTGACYTF
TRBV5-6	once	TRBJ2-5	CASSLYLAGAETQYF
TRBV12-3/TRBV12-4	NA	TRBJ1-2	CASSQTTPRGYTF
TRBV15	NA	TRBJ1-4	CATSREQGGNEKLFF
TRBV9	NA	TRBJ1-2	CASSVVVGGGGYTF
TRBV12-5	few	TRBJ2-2	CASGLAAWTGELFF
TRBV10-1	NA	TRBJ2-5	CASSQGLGTETQYF
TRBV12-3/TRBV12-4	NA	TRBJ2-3	CASSFEGTQYF
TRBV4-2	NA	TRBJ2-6	CASSPRADSYSGANVLTF
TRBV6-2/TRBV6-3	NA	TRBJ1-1	CASSYADRRPEAFF
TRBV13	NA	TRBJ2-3	CASSLRGTDTQYF
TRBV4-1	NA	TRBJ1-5	CASSPLGTGYSNQPQHF
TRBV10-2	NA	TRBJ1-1	CASSETSNTEAFF
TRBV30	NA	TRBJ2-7	CAWRAAGEQYF
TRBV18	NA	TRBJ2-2	CASSSRTGSLNTGELFF
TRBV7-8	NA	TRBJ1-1	CASTRTQVENTEAFF
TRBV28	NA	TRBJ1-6	CASSLRGTKKISPLHF
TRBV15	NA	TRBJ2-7	CATSRDGNEQYF
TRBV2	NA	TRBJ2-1	CASSEARLLNEQFF
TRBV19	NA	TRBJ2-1	CASSIPGTSGYNEQFF
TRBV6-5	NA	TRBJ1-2	CASSSTGALNYGYTF
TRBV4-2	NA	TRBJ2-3	CASSGLAGTSTDTQYF
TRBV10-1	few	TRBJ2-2	CASSESPGGSPRTGELFF
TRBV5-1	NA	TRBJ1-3	CASRRDGGNTIYF
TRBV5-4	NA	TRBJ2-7	CASSASSYEQYF
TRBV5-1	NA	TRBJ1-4	CASSERQGLNEKLFF
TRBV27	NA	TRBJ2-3	CASSHRSPASVTDTQYF
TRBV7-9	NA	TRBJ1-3	CASSLNASSGNTIYF
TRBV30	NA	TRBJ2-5	CAWSQRGEETQYF
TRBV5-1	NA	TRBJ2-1	CASSFMQRGGSYNEQFF
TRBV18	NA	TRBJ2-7	CASSPARGGLPFEQYF
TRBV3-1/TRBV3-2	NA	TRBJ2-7	CASSQIEYEQYF
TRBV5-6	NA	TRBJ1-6	CASTWRKQGALRSSPLHF
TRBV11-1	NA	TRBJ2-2	CASSPGVAGPGELFF
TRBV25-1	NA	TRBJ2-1	CASSELDSGGVGEQFF
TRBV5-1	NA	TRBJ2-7	CASSPDPPGQGMREQYF
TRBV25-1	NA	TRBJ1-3	CASSEFPERTSDTIYF
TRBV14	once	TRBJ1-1	CASSQKQGKYTEAFF
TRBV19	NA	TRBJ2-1	CASSIGTGNWVKFF
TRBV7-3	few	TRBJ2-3	CASSFQGDTQYF
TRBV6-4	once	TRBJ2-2	CASRMAGGSTGELFF
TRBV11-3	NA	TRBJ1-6	CASSPSTGVGSPLHF
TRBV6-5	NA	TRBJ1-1	CASSRGQSNTEAFF
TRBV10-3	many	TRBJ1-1	CATQDRGPITEAFF
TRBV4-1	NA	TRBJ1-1	CASSQNPTGGTEAFF
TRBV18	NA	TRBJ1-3	CASSQIQGRSSGNTIYF
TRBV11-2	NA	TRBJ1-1	CASSPTGGRDGGTEAFF
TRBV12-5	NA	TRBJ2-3	CASGLQEPGSQYF